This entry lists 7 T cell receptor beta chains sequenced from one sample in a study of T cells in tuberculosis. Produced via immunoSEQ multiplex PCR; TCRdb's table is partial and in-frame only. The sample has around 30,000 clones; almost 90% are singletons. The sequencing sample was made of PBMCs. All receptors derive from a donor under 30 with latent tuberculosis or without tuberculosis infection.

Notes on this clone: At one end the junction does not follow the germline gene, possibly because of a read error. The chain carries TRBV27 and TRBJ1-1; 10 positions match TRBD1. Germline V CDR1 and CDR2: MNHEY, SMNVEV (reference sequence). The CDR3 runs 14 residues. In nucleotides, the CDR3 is TGTGCCAGCAGTGAGGACAGGGGGAACGCTGAAGCTTTCTTT. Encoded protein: CASSEDRGNAEAFF.

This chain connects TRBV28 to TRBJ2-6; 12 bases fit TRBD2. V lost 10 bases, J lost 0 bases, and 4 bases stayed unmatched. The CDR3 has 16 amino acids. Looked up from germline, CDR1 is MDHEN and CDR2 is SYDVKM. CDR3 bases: TGTGCCACCACTAGCGGGGGGAACTCTGGGGCCAACGTCCTGACTTTC. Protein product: CATTSGGNSGANVLTF.

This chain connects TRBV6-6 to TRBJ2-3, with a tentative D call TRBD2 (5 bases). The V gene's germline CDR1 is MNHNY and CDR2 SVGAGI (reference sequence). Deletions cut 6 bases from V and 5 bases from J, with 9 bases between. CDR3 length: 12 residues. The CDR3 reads CASSLEGDTQYF. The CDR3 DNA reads TGTGCCAGCAGCCTCGAGGGAGATACGCAGTATTTT.

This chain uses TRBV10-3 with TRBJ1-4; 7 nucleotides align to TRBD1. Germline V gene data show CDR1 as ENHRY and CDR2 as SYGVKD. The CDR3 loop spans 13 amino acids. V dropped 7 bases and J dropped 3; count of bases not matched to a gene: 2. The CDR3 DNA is TGTGCCATCAAGGGACAGCCTAATGAAAAACTGTTTTTT. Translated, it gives CAIKGQPNEKLFF.

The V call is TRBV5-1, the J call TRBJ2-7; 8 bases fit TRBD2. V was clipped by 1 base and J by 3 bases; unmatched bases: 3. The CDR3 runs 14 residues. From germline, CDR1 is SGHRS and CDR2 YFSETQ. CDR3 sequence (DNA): TGCGCCAGCAGCTTGTCGAGCGGGGGCTACGAGCAGTACTTC. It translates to CASSLSSGGYEQYF.

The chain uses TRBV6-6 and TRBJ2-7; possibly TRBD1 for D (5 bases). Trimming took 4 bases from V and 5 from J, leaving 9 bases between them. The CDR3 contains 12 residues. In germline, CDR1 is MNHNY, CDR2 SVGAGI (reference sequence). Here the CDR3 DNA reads TGTGCCAGCAGTTCCAGGGTCAACGAGCAGTACTTC. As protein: CASSSRVNEQYF.

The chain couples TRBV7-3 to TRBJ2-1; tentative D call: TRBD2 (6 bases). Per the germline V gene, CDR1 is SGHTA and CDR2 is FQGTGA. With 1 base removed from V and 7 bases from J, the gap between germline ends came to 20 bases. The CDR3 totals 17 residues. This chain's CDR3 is CASSLRNCRLVKNEQFF. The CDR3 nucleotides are TGTGCCAGCAGCTTAAGGAATTGTCGACTAGTTAAGAATGAGCAGTTCTTC.